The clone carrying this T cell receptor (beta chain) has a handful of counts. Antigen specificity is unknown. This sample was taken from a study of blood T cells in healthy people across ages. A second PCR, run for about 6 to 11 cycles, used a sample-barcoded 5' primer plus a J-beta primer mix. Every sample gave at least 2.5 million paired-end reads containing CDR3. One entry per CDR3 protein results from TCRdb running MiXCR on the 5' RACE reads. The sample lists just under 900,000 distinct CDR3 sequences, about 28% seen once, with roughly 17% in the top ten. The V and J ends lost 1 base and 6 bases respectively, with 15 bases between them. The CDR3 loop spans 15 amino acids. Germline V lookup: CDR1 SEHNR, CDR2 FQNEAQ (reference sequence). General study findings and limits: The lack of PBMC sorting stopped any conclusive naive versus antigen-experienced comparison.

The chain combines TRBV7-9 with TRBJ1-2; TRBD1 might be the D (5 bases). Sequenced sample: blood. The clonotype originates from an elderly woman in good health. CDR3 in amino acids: CASSLVPSRENGYTF. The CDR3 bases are TGTGCCAGCAGCTTAGTCCCGTCCAGGGAGAATGGCTACACCTTC. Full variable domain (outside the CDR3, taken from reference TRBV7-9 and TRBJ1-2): DTGVSQNPRHKITKRGQNVTFRCDPISEHNRLYWYRQTLGQGPEFLTYFQNEAQLEKSRLLSDRFSAERPKGSFSTLEIQRTEQGDSAMYLCASSLVPSRENGYTFGSGTRLTVV.